This TCR beta chain derives from a study of control samples from healthy donors and cancer patients. This table comes from immunoSEQ multiplex PCR, and its TCRdb copy is limited to in-frame clones, with some not included. The table shows 65,000 to 100,000 clones, with roughly nine tenths occurring only once. This CDR3 spans 11 amino acids. Looked up from germline, CDR1 is MNHEY and CDR2 is SVGAGI. With 7 bases removed from V and 4 bases from J, the gap between germline ends came to 7 bases. This clone was picked up one time. The sequence came from a man in his forties or fifties in good health. The chain is built from TRBV6-5 and TRBJ1-1; D ambiguous. Sequencing input: blood. The CDR3 DNA reads TGTGCCAGCACGTTATTCACTGAAGCTTTCTTT. Translating gives CASTLFTEAFF.